Listed here is a single T cell receptor beta chain. The entry originates in a study of cytomegalovirus exposure and HLA in healthy donors. The length of the CDR3 is 12 residues. V was cut by 5 bases and J by 6 bases, with 10 bases left in between. Germline V CDR1 and CDR2: SEHNR, FQNEAQ (reference sequence). A multiplex PCR was run with 60 Vbeta primers and 13 Jbeta primers. The assay was immunoSEQ multiplex PCR, and TCRdb's table has in-frame clones only and misses some. Among around 140,000 clones, approximately 80% were seen once, and the ten largest hold around 3%. Sequencing input: PBMCs. The TCR was taken from a female donor in good health and CMV-seronegative. The chain uses TRBV7-9 and TRBJ1-1, with TRBD1 as a possible D gene (5 bases). The DNA of the CDR3 is TGTGCCAGCAGCAACAGGCTTTCTGAAGCTTTCTTT. As protein: CASSNRLSEAFF.